This passage covers 29 T cell receptor beta chains from one sample sequenced in a study of OX40 agonist ivuxolimab in advanced cancers. TCRdb's table, derived via immunoSEQ multiplex PCR, lists solely in-frame clones and lacks some. The sample includes around 60,000 clones, about 93% seen only once; the top ten take around a quarter. Sequences were derived from CD4+ or CD8+ T cells sorted from blood, sampled in a trial of the OX40 agonist ivuxolimab. All receptors derive from an adult with an advanced solid tumor such as melanoma, head and neck, liver or kidney cancer.

The gene calls are TRBV19 and TRBJ2-3; D unclear. Germline CDR1 reads LNHDA; CDR2 reads SQIVND (reference sequence). V gave up 5 bases and J gave up 4 bases, with 13 bases separating them. CDR3 length: 14 amino acids. The CDR3 here is CASSWGTPSDTQYF. The CDR3 nucleotides are TGTGCCAGTAGTTGGGGAACCCCCTCAGATACGCAGTATTTT.

V and J are TRBV27 and TRBJ2-2, with D uncertain. The V end lost 3 bases, the J end lost 3 bases, and 14 bases lay between the germline ends. The germline V gene has CDR1 MNHEY and CDR2 SMNVEV (reference sequence). The CDR3 runs 16 residues. CDR3 sequence: CASSFFSGWHTGELFF. Written as DNA, the CDR3 is TGTGCCAGCAGTTTCTTCTCGGGCTGGCACACCGGGGAGCTGTTTTTT.

This sequence joins TRBV18 and TRBJ1-5, with 7 bases identical to TRBD1. The J segment lost 7 bases and the V segment lost 6 bases, leaving 3 bases of the junction unmatched. CDR3 size: 12 residues. Per the germline V gene, CDR1 is KGHSH and CDR2 is LQKENI. Here the CDR3 DNA reads TGTGCCAGCTCTGGGACAGACCAGCCCCAGCATTTT. It translates to CASSGTDQPQHF.

Comment on this clone: One junction end does not reproduce the germline sequence, and a read error may be involved. This chain connects TRBV7-7 to TRBJ2-2; D may correspond to TRBD1 or TRBD2 (6 bases each). The CDR3 extends over 15 amino acids. Germline V gene sequence: CDR1 SSHAT, CDR2 FNYEAQ (reference sequence). The CDR3 sequence: CASSLVRGGTGELFF. The CDR3 coding sequence is TGTGCTAGCAGCTTGGTCAGGGGAGGCACCGGGGAGCTGTTTTTT.

The chain combines TRBV4-3 with TRBJ2-4; 7 bases fit TRBD1. V was pared by 3 bases and J by 4 bases, with 6 bases of the junction left unmatched. The CDR3 sequence is 15 residues long. Looked up from germline, CDR1 is LGHNA and CDR2 is YSLEER. This CDR3 is CASSQGNRGKNIQYF. The CDR3 coding sequence is TGCGCCAGCAGCCAGGGGAACAGGGGTAAAAACATTCAGTACTTC.

The chain recombines TRBV30 with TRBJ2-7; no clear D. Germline V gene sequence: CDR1 GTSNPN, CDR2 SVGIG (reference sequence). CDR3 size: 11 residues. Between the trimmed V and J ends, which lost 3 bases and 2 bases, there was a span of 5 bases. The CDR3 spells CAWRETYEQYF. Here the CDR3 DNA reads TGTGCCTGGAGGGAAACCTACGAGCAGTACTTC.

This chain connects TRBV30 to TRBJ1-2; perhaps TRBD1 as D (5 bases). The CDR3 has 13 amino acids. CDR1 and CDR2 from the germline V gene are GTSNPN and SVGIG (reference sequence). Trimming pared 3 bases from V and 2 bases from J, leaving 10 bases between. CDR3 amino acids: CAWRGGGNYGYTF. The CDR3 coding sequence is TGTGCCTGGAGGGGGGGAGGGAACTATGGCTACACCTTC.

V is TRBV5-1 and J is TRBJ1-1; D gene uncertain. Between the trimmed V and J ends, which lost 0 bases and 7 bases, there was a span of 7 bases. CDR1 is SGHRS and CDR2 is YFSETQ in the germline V gene. There are 12 residues in the CDR3. The CDR3: CASSLEGVEAFF. The CDR3 DNA follows: TGCGCCAGCAGCTTGGAGGGAGTTGAAGCTTTCTTT.

This chain connects TRBV27 to TRBJ2-1, with 7 bases aligning to TRBD1. The CDR3 is made up of 13 amino acids. Unmatched junction bases numbered 7, after V lost 4 bases and J lost 10 bases. Per the germline V gene, CDR1 is MNHEY and CDR2 is SMNVEV (reference sequence). CDR3 bases: TGTGCCAGCAGTTACGAGGGGGCGCGGGAGCAGTTCTTC. It translates to CASSYEGAREQFF.

This CDR3 is CAWSGGLGYTF. In DNA, the CDR3 is TGTGCCTGGAGTGGGGGTCTAGGCTACACCTTC. The chain couples TRBV30 to TRBJ1-2; D is undetermined. Looked up from germline, CDR1 is GTSNPN and CDR2 is SVGIG (reference sequence). This CDR3 is built from 11 residues. Trimming removed 1 base at V and 8 bases at J, with 8 bases between.

This chain connects TRBV5-4 to TRBJ2-7; 7 nucleotides agree with TRBD1. V lost 4 bases and J lost 3; bases outside the gene matches: 10. The CDR3 spans 15 residues. Germline V gives CDR1 SGHNT, CDR2 YYREEE (reference sequence). CDR3 sequence: CASSQQGLGVYEQYF. CDR3 in DNA: TGTGCCAGCAGCCAACAGGGGTTAGGAGTCTACGAGCAGTACTTC.

The V call is TRBV29-1, the J call TRBJ2-1, with TRBD1 identical over 7 bases. This CDR3 has 14 amino acids. Unmatched junction bases numbered 11, after V lost 3 bases and J lost 9 bases. CDR1 and CDR2 from the germline V gene are SQVTM and ANQGSEA. The CDR3: CSVEVQGLWGEQFF. The CDR3 DNA is TGCAGCGTTGAGGTACAGGGGCTCTGGGGTGAGCAGTTCTTC.

The J gene is TRBJ2-3, the V gene TRBV27, with TRBD2 as a possible D gene (6 bases). Germline CDR1 and CDR2: MNHEY and SMNVEV (reference sequence). The CDR3 runs to 14 residues. V shed 3 bases and J shed 3 bases, with 10 bases lying between them. CDR3 bases: TGTGCCAGCAGTTTCGGGGGACGGACAGATACGCAGTATTTT. Its protein is CASSFGGRTDTQYF.

A note on this clone: An end of the junction does not agree with germline; a read error may underlie this. J is TRBJ2-3 and V is TRBV7-9; possibly TRBD1 or TRBD2 for D (5 bases each). Germline V gene sequence: CDR1 SEHNR, CDR2 FQNEAQ (reference sequence). CDR3 length: 8 residues. In DNA, the CDR3 is TGTGCCATACCGGGACCCCTTTTT. Translation gives CAIPGPLF.

The chain couples TRBV30 to TRBJ2-5; TRBD2 aligns across 7 bases. CDR1 and CDR2 (germline): GTSNPN, SVGIG (reference sequence). The J segment lost 5 bases and the V segment lost 1 base, leaving 1 base of the junction unmatched. The CDR3 contains 12 residues. The DNA for the CDR3 is TGTGCCTGGAGTGACGGGGGGGAGACCCAGTACTTC. It is translated as CAWSDGGETQYF.

The V and J genes are TRBV2 and TRBJ2-5; 8 nucleotides match TRBD1. The J call is uncertain, as TRBJ2-7 better fits the DNA end. CDR3 length: 12 residues. CDR1 and CDR2 from the germline V gene are SNHLY and FYNNEI. The CDR3 DNA follows: TGTGCCACCGGGACAGGCTTCTACGAGCAGTACTTC. This encodes CATGTGFYEQYF.

The V and J genes are TRBV29-1 and TRBJ1-2, with 9 bases fitting TRBD1. V shed 4 bases and J 7 bases; nucleotides not matched to a gene: 1. The CDR3 sequence is 11 residues long. Per the germline V gene, CDR1 is SQVTM and CDR2 is ANQGSEA. This chain's CDR3 is CSVGQGGGYTF. Here the CDR3 DNA reads TGCAGCGTTGGACAGGGGGGTGGCTACACCTTC.

The V call is TRBV9, the J call TRBJ1-4, with D hard to call. V was shortened by 3 bases and J by 0 bases, with 9 bases between the two germline ends. The CDR3 is 15 residues long. Germline loops: CDR1 SGDLS, CDR2 YYNGEE. This chain's CDR3 is CASSEGRSTNEKLFF. The CDR3 coding sequence is TGTGCCAGCAGCGAAGGACGGTCAACTAATGAAAAACTGTTTTTT. Filled out from reference TRBV9 and TRBJ1-4, the complete variable domain reads DSGVTQTPKHLITATGQRVTLRCSPRSGDLSVYWYQQSLDQGLQFLIQYYNGEERAKGNILERFSAQQFPDLHSELNLSSLELGDSALYFCASSEGRSTNEKLFFGSGTQLSVL.

The V and J genes are TRBV5-4 and TRBJ2-7, with D perhaps TRBD2 (6 bases). V lost 0 bases to trimming and J lost 1 base, with 14 bases between them. The CDR3 consists of 16 residues. Germline V gives CDR1 SGHNT, CDR2 YYREEE (reference sequence). For the CDR3, the DNA is TGTGCCAGCAGCTTGGGAGTGCGGGGCAGTTCCTACGAGCAGTACTTC. Protein: CASSLGVRGSSYEQYF.

The chain is built from TRBV2 and TRBJ2-7; D remains ambiguous. CDR3 size: 12 residues. Looked up from germline, CDR1 is SNHLY and CDR2 is FYNNEI. Trimming removed 4 bases from V and 2 bases from J, with 6 bases in between. The DNA of the CDR3 is TGTGCCAGCAGTGTAACAGCCTACGAGCAGTACTTC. It is translated as CASSVTAYEQYF.

The gene calls are TRBV30 and TRBJ2-2, with D uncertain. This CDR3 has 14 amino acids. Germline V gene lookup returns CDR1 GTSNPN and CDR2 SVGIG (reference sequence). The V gene lost 0 bases and the J gene lost 3 bases, with 8 bases spanning the gap. Here the CDR3 reads CAWSVLEYTGELFF. As DNA, the CDR3 is TGTGCCTGGAGTGTTTTGGAATACACCGGGGAGCTGTTTTTT.

V usage is TRBV7-6 and J usage is TRBJ2-7; D remains unclear. Deletions cut 6 bases from V and 1 base from J, with 13 bases between. Germline CDR1 SGHVS, CDR2 FNYEAQ. This CDR3 contains 14 residues. The DNA for the CDR3 is TGTGCCAGCAGTCTTATGGACGGATCCTACGAGCAGTACTTC. Its translation: CASSLMDGSYEQYF.

This clone has only a few counts. The chain uses TRBV6-6 and TRBJ2-7, with TRBD2 matching 11 bases. The germline V gene has CDR1 MNHNY and CDR2 SVGAGI (reference sequence). The CDR3 is made up of 14 amino acids. V gave up 6 bases and J gave up 2 bases; unmatched junction bases: 3. Written as DNA, the CDR3 is TGTGCCAGCAGGGGACTAGCGGACACCTACGAGCAGTACTTC. It codes for CASRGLADTYEQYF.

V gene TRBV6-6 combines with J gene TRBJ2-7; D is undetermined. Germline CDR1 reads MNHNY; CDR2 reads SVGAGI (reference sequence). The V gene lost 5 bases and the J gene lost 6 bases, with 11 bases spanning the gap. The CDR3 has 12 amino acids. This CDR3 is CASSHPASEQYF. CDR3 bases: TGTGCCAGCAGTCACCCAGCCAGCGAGCAGTACTTC.

This clone was seen only once. The chain recombines TRBV19 with TRBJ2-3; D may be TRBD1 or TRBD2 (6 bases each). This CDR3 is 15 amino acids long. Germline V gives CDR1 LNHDA, CDR2 SQIVND (reference sequence). V was trimmed by 6 bases and J by 2 bases, leaving 15 bases between them. CDR3 loop: CASRGGPPDTDTQYF. In nucleotides, the CDR3 is TGTGCCAGTAGAGGGGGGCCGCCCGACACAGATACGCAGTATTTT. The whole variable domain, remainder taken from reference TRBV19 and TRBJ2-3, is DGGITQSPKYLFRKEGQNVTLSCEQNLNHDAMYWYRQDPGQGLRLIYYSQIVNDFQKGDIAEGYSVSREKKESFPLTVTSAQKNPTAFYLCASRGGPPDTDTQYFGPGTRLTVL.

J is TRBJ2-1 and V is TRBV10-2; D possibly corresponds to TRBD2 (5 bases). In germline, CDR1 is WSHSY, CDR2 SAAADI. The CDR3 covers 16 residues. V gave up 0 bases and J gave up 2 bases, with 11 bases separating them. CDR3 amino acids: CASSESRASPYNEQFF. The CDR3 nucleotides are TGCGCCAGCAGTGAGTCTAGGGCTAGCCCCTACAATGAGCAGTTCTTC.

In its sample, this clone was seen once. The gene calls are TRBV7-9 and TRBJ2-5, with D tentatively TRBD1 or TRBD2 (5 bases each). The V gene lost 6 bases and the J gene lost 5 bases, with 10 bases spanning the gap. The CDR3 is 12 amino acids. Germline V gives CDR1 SEHNR, CDR2 FQNEAQ (reference sequence). CDR3 region: CASSPWGETQYF. The CDR3 DNA follows: TGTGCCAGCAGTCCGTGGGGGGAGACCCAGTACTTC. The whole variable domain, remainder taken from reference TRBV7-9 and TRBJ2-5, is DTGVSQNPRHKITKRGQNVTFRCDPISEHNRLYWYRQTLGQGPEFLTYFQNEAQLEKSRLLSDRFSAERPKGSFSTLEIQRTEQGDSAMYLCASSPWGETQYFGPGTRLLVL.

Written as DNA, the CDR3 is TGCAGCGTTGAAGAAGGAACTGAAGCTTTCTTT. Amino acid sequence: CSVEEGTEAFF. The rearrangement links TRBV29-1 to TRBJ1-1; D gene unclear. Germline loops: CDR1 SQVTM, CDR2 ANQGSEA. This CDR3 contains 11 residues. Trimming left V 0 bases short and J 5 bases short, with 4 bases between.

The chain links TRBV28 to TRBJ1-5; unclear D gene. The CDR3 covers 11 residues. The germline CDR1 and CDR2 sequences are MDHEN and SYDVKM. V was pared by 3 bases and J by 5 bases, with 2 bases between. DNA for the CDR3: TGTGCCAGCAGTTTCGATCAGCCCCAGCATTTT. The encoded protein is CASSFDQPQHF.